The T cell receptor (beta chain) under discussion was sequenced for a study of blood T cell repertoires in COVID-19 (dated by TCRdb to the early 2020s). About the investigation overall: Collaborator samples came from the United States, Italy and Spain and covered acute and convalescent phases of COVID-19. The material from the prospective study consisted of cDNA or gDNA derived from T cells, B-cell-depleted T cells, or PBMCs. The dataset comprised deeply sampled blood TCRbeta repertoires from subjects exposed to, actively infected with, or recovered from COVID-19. The repertoires were released in a freely available public database meant as a resource for research on the immune response to SARS-CoV-2. Samples were obtained from the ongoing ImmuneRACE study (first 160 participants) and from over 1,000 subjects provided by 6 global collaborators. A de-identified subject ID, COVID-19 status, age in years and sex were almost always included in the sample metadata. Where available, HLA class I and class II types were obtained from metadata supplied by the sample provider rather than from assay-based typing. Summary of the overall study and its limitations: How much clinical and demographic metadata was included differed by source and by participant, and the metadata was provided uncurated.

Notes on this clone: What antigen it recognizes has not been identified. No much larger clonotype is one base removed from it; base qualities were not supplied.

Whole blood was collected in K2EDTA tubes by collaborating institutions according to the institutions' own protocols. For TCRbeta analysis, collaborators shipped samples in one of three forms: frozen whole blood, isolated PBMCs, or DNA extracted from either of those sample types. TCRbeta CDR3 regions were amplified from genomic DNA using the immunoSEQ Assay, a bias-controlled multiplex PCR. Per the authors' processing: The number of nucleated cells in each sample was estimated by amplification of reference gene primers within the assay. Sequence reads were collapsed and filtered to measure the absolute abundance of every unique TCRbeta CDR3 rearrangement. For each sample, productive Simpson clonality was calculated as the square root of Simpson's diversity index over productive rearrangements. This immuneACCESS table, as held by TCRdb, lists in-frame sequences with V and J called but not all clones. Of the missing ones, under half trace to an unresolved V gene in checked studies; the others have no known cause. That table is the source of V, J and clone size, and D and trimming were worked out from the DNA. Within this sample are tens of thousands of clones, with roughly 86% of them counted one time only. The ten most abundant clones make up around 7.4% of the sample.

The CDR3 sequence holds 15 residues, the cysteine and phenylalanine included. The retained sequence is limited to the CDR3, 45 bases, with the frame set at the first base. According to the germline V gene (reference sequence), CDR1 reads LNHDA and CDR2 reads SQIVND. Unmatched junction bases come to 7, with V trimmed by 8 bases and J by 1 base. The chain is assembled from TRBV19 and TRBJ1-1; TRBD1 matches 10 bases in the middle. This receptor was taken from a human donor with acute or convalescent COVID-19. The donor label of this sample is uncertain. Sequencing used peripheral blood. The nucleotides read TGTGCCAGTGCCAGGGACAGGGGAGGGAACACTGAAGCTTTCTTT. Translated, it reads CASARDRGGNTEAFF. The CDR3 plus the reference TRBV19 and TRBJ1-1 genes for the other parts give the full variable domain: DGGITQSPKYLFRKEGQNVTLSCEQNLNHDAMYWYRQDPGQGLRLIYYSQIVNDFQKGDIAEGYSVSREKKESFPLTVTSAQKNPTAFYLCASARDRGGNTEAFFGQGTRLTVV.